The 24 T cell receptor beta chains given below trace back to one sample, sequenced in a study of graft-versus-host responses after intestinal transplantation (dated by TCRdb to the early 2020s). No antigen has been assigned to these receptors. In light of the paper, this sample's time point label describes: cells obtained before transplantation from donor or recipient. The library was generated by the immunoSEQ multiplex PCR assay. TCRdb limited this immuneACCESS table to in-frame rearrangements with V and J called. A share of clones is missing; checked studies link under half to unresolved V genes, and the rest is unexplained. This sample gives over 75,000 clones in total; roughly nine tenths of them show up just once. The ten largest clones take up roughly 0.37% of the sample. Specimen: unstimulated CD4+ T cells sorted from spleen or lymph node cells, collected before intestinal transplant. The receptors here all came from a human donor who received an intestinal transplant.

The chain is built from TRBV28 and TRBJ2-7, with D maybe TRBD1 (6 bases). Germline CDR1 and CDR2: MDHEN and SYDVKM. CDR3 size: 13 residues. Trimming shortened V by 4 bases and J by 2 bases, and 9 bases separated the two germline ends. The CDR3 sequence: CASSSGATYEQYF. The CDR3, as DNA: TGTGCCAGCAGTTCAGGGGCTACCTACGAGCAGTACTTC.

The CDR3 reads CASSQERSGTDTQYF. The CDR3 DNA is TGTGCCAGCAGCCAAGAAAGGTCAGGTACAGATACGCAGTATTTT. The chain is built from TRBV4-2 and TRBJ2-3; no definite D call. CDR1 is LGHNA, CDR2 YNFKEQ, per germline. V was pared by 0 bases and J by 3 bases, with 10 bases between. The length of the CDR3 is 15 residues.

V is TRBV11-2 and J is TRBJ2-7; TRBD1 matches at 8 bases. The J segment lost 4 bases and the V segment lost 1 base, leaving 9 bases of the junction unmatched. There are 16 residues in the CDR3. CDR1 is SGHAT and CDR2 is FQNNGV in the germline V gene. This CDR3 reads CASSLGMTGVLYEQYF. CDR3 in DNA: TGTGCCAGCAGCTTAGGGATGACAGGGGTTTTATACGAGCAGTACTTC.

This clone was observed a single time. The chain is built from TRBV11-2 and TRBJ1-2; a possible D gene is TRBD1 (5 bases). This CDR3 has 15 amino acids. CDR1 SGHAT and CDR2 FQNNGV come from the germline V gene. The ends were cut back, 7 bases at V and 3 bases at J, with 18 bases in the middle. The CDR3 DNA reads TGTGCCAGCAAAGCCCAGCAGGGTGGCTACTATGGCTACACCTTC. Protein product: CASKAQQGGYYGYTF. The complete variable domain, with remaining parts taken from reference TRBV11-2 and TRBJ1-2, reads EAGVAQSPRYKIIEKRQSVAFWCNPISGHATLYWYQQILGQGPKLLIQFQNNGVVDDSQLPKDRFSAERLKGVDSTLKIQPAKLEDSAVYLCASKAQQGGYYGYTFGSGTRLTVV.

The rearrangement links TRBV7-6 to TRBJ2-1; D is uncertain. CDR3 length: 16 residues. Looked up from germline, CDR1 is SGHVS and CDR2 is FNYEAQ. Between the trimmed V and J ends, which lost 0 bases and 0 bases, there was a span of 9 bases. CDR3 protein: CASSLARSSSYNEQFF. The CDR3 DNA is TGTGCCAGCAGCTTAGCGCGGTCCAGCTCCTACAATGAGCAGTTCTTC.

This clone appeared a single time. The CDR3 coding sequence is TGTGCCATCAGTGTGGGTATGCTAGCGGGGGACGCCACAGATACGCAGTATTTT. It specifies CAISVGMLAGDATDTQYF. V and J are TRBV10-3 and TRBJ2-3; TRBD2 agrees at 10 bases. This CDR3 comprises 18 residues. CDR1 and CDR2 (germline): ENHRY, SYGVKD. V lost 4 bases and J lost 2; bases outside the gene matches: 12.

The chain carries TRBV19 and TRBJ2-1, with D possibly being TRBD2 (5 bases). This CDR3 spans 15 amino acids. The germline V gene encodes CDR1 LNHDA and CDR2 SQIVND (reference sequence). Trimming stripped 7 bases from V and 0 bases from J, with 13 bases between. The CDR3 is CASTQRHASYNEQFF. The CDR3 DNA reads TGTGCCAGTACACAGCGGCACGCCTCCTACAATGAGCAGTTCTTC.

The V gene is TRBV11-2, the J gene TRBJ2-2, with TRBD2 as a possible D gene (5 bases). The V end lost 6 bases, the J end lost 0 bases, and 14 bases lay between the germline ends. The CDR3 is 16 residues long. Germline values: CDR1 SGHAT, CDR2 FQNNGV. The CDR3 bases are TGTGCCAGCAGTCCCGGGATCTTCGCGAACACCGGGGAGCTGTTTTTT. Amino acid sequence: CASSPGIFANTGELFF.

The chain has TRBV19 and TRBJ2-1, with 8 positions matching TRBD2. Germline CDR1 LNHDA, CDR2 SQIVND (reference sequence). CDR3 length equals 16 residues. J was trimmed by 0 bases and V by 1 base; bases with no gene match: 2. The CDR3 loop is CASSIAGGSSYNEQFF. Written as DNA, the CDR3 is TGTGCCAGTAGTATAGCGGGGGGGTCCTCCTACAATGAGCAGTTCTTC.

The chain joins TRBV28 to TRBJ1-6; D remains ambiguous. CDR1 and CDR2 (germline): MDHEN, SYDVKM. The V gene lost 2 bases and the J gene lost 6 bases, with 8 bases spanning the gap. There are 14 residues in the CDR3. The CDR3 protein is CASSLAQFNSPLHF. The CDR3 coding sequence is TGTGCCAGCAGTTTAGCCCAGTTTAATTCACCCCTCCACTTT. Drawing the rest from reference TRBV28 and TRBJ1-6, the complete variable domain is DVKVTQSSRYLVKRTGEKVFLECVQDMDHENMFWYRQDPGLGLRLIYFSYDVKMKEKGDIPEGYSVSREKKERFSLILESASTNQTSMYLCASSLAQFNSPLHFGNGTRLTVT.

The V and J genes are TRBV15 and TRBJ2-3; TRBD1 matches at 12 bases. This CDR3 has 17 residues. The germline CDR1 and CDR2 sequences are LNHNV and YYDKDF (reference sequence). The V gene end was trimmed by 0 bases and the J gene end by 8 bases; junction bases not matched to a gene: 9. The CDR3 nucleotides read TGTGCCACCAGCAGAGATCAAGGGACAGGGGGCCGAAGTACGCAGTATTTT. Amino acids: CATSRDQGTGGRSTQYF.

DNA of the CDR3: TGTGCCAGCAGTTACATCAGTTCAGACACCGGGGAGCTGTTTTTT. Amino acid sequence: CASSYISSDTGELFF. The V call is TRBV6-5, the J call TRBJ2-2, with D unresolved. The germline V gene encodes CDR1 MNHEY and CDR2 SVGAGI. The CDR3 totals 15 residues. Trimming pared 2 bases from V and 3 bases from J, leaving 10 bases between.

The chain uses TRBV6-6 and TRBJ2-1; a weak D match, TRBD2 (6 bases). CDR1 and CDR2 (germline): MNHNY, SVGAGI (reference sequence). The V end lost 5 bases, the J end lost 10 bases, and 12 bases lay between the germline ends. This CDR3 region has 12 residues. CDR3 bases: TGTGCCAGCAGTCCTCCCGCGGGGGAGCAGTTCTTC. Amino acid sequence: CASSPPAGEQFF.

The chain joins TRBV30 to TRBJ1-6; 7 bases match TRBD1. The CDR3 spans 17 residues. CDR1 and CDR2 from the germline V gene are GTSNPN and SVGIG (reference sequence). The ends lost 1 base at V and 7 bases at J; junction bases unmatched: 13. The CDR3 coding sequence is TGTGCCTGGAGTGCCCGAACAGGGGTCGGAGGAAATTCACCCCTCCACTTT. Its translation: CAWSARTGVGGNSPLHF.

The chain uses TRBV21-1 and TRBJ1-2. TRBV21-1 is described as a pseudogene. The CDR3 covers 16 residues. The CDR3 region is CASSKVAGTGGYGYTF. The CDR3 nucleotides read TGTGCCAGCAGCAAAGTGGCCGGGACTGGTGGCTATGGCTACACCTTC.

This chain joins TRBV7-9 and TRBJ2-7, with D tentatively TRBD1 (6 bases). Germline V gene sequence: CDR1 SEHNR, CDR2 FQNEAQ (reference sequence). This CDR3 has 13 amino acids. Trimming took 5 bases from V and 4 from J, leaving 12 bases between them. The CDR3 sequence is CASSRRQEYEQYF. The CDR3 DNA sequence: TGTGCCAGCAGCCGCAGACAGGAGTACGAGCAGTACTTC.

The count of this clone is one. In nucleotides, the CDR3 is TGTGCCATCAGTGAGTCGGGACAGGGTGCCGGCTACACCTTC. This gives the protein CAISESGQGAGYTF. This sequence joins TRBV10-3 and TRBJ1-2; TRBD1 agrees at 9 bases. Germline V gives CDR1 ENHRY, CDR2 SYGVKD. Trimming took 0 bases from V and 8 from J; bases not matched to a gene: 4. The CDR3 loop spans 14 amino acids.

The V call is TRBV13, the J call TRBJ1-6; D may be TRBD1 (6 bases). Germline values: CDR1 PRHDT, CDR2 FYEKMQ (reference sequence). This CDR3 is 14 amino acids long. Trimming cost V 0 bases and J 9 bases, with 9 bases left between them. The CDR3 sequence: CASSLGQGSSPLHF. DNA for the CDR3: TGTGCCAGCAGCTTAGGCCAGGGGAGTTCACCCCTCCACTTT.

The chain recombines TRBV4-2 with TRBJ2-6; 10 bases align to TRBD2. Germline V gene lookup returns CDR1 LGHNA and CDR2 YNFKEQ. CDR3 length: 19 residues. With 2 bases clipped from V and 5 bases from J, the junction kept 12 bases outside the gene matches. CDR3 DNA: TGTGCCAGCAGCCAACCGGGCCCTAGCGGGAGTTTTCGGGCCAACGTCCTGACTTTC. Protein: CASSQPGPSGSFRANVLTF.

The chain recombines TRBV28 with TRBJ1-2; D call uncertain. V was trimmed by 4 bases and J by 10 bases, leaving 13 bases between them. This CDR3 is built from 12 residues. CDR1 MDHEN and CDR2 SYDVKM come from the germline V gene. CDR3 nucleotides: TGTGCCAGCAGTTCTCTGTCTCGGGACTACACCTTC. It translates to CASSSLSRDYTF.

The chain combines TRBV14 with TRBJ1-2; TRBD1 matches at 7 bases. Germline V lookup: CDR1 SGHDN, CDR2 FVKESK. The CDR3 has 14 amino acids. J lost 8 bases, V lost 3 bases, and 9 bases had no gene match. CDR3 bases: TGTGCCAGCAGCCAGAAGACAGGGTTTGGGGGCTACACCTTC. This encodes CASSQKTGFGGYTF.

With regard to this clone: Relative to the germline gene, one junction end is altered; a read error may explain this. J is TRBJ2-5 and V is TRBV5-1; 8 bases match TRBD2. Germline CDR1 and CDR2: SGHRS and YFSETQ. This CDR3 comprises 15 residues. CDR3 residues: CASSLGRTSQGTQYF. In nucleotides, the CDR3 is TGCGCCAGCAGCTTGGGACGGACTAGCCAAGGGACCCAGTACTTC.

This sequence joins TRBV4-1 and TRBJ2-4; D gene uncertain. V was shortened by 0 bases and J by 2 bases, with 17 bases between the two germline ends. CDR1 is MGHRA and CDR2 is YSYEKL in the germline V gene. The CDR3 consists of 18 residues. This chain's CDR3 is CASSQDINYLIPKNIQYF. The CDR3 region has the DNA TGCGCCAGCAGCCAAGATATCAATTACCTAATACCCAAAAACATTCAGTACTTC.

This chain uses TRBV11-2 with TRBJ2-7; D is perhaps TRBD2 (5 bases). CDR1 is SGHAT, CDR2 FQNNGV, per germline. V was pared by 2 bases and J by 2 bases, with 10 bases between. The CDR3 runs to 14 residues. CDR3 amino acids: CASSLRGRTYEQYF. The CDR3 DNA reads as TGTGCCAGCAGCTTACGAGGGCGCACCTACGAGCAGTACTTC.